This entry describes one T cell receptor (beta chain). Its target is unknown. The data stem from a study of T cells after yellow fever vaccination. CDR1 and CDR2 from the germline V gene are SGHRS and YFSETQ. V lost 2 bases, J lost 3 bases, and 11 bases lay in between. This CDR3 contains 15 residues. Study-level results: Most clones from primary vaccination were detected again post-booster (almost 98% CD4, more than 85% CD8). Faster peaking, at day 5 versus 15, marked a secondary response that was weaker. Across the CD4 and CD8 compartments, a small share of clonotypes was present in both.

MiXCR, applied by TCRdb to the 5' RACE reads, yields one record per CDR3 protein. Of some 340,000 distinct CDR3 sequences listed, roughly 4.3% are singletons. The chain couples TRBV5-1 to TRBJ2-2; D is perhaps TRBD1 (6 bases). This sample comprised PBMCs, obtained 5 days after the yellow fever booster vaccination. The clonotype comes from a young man who received the YFV17D yellow fever vaccine. In DNA form, the CDR3 reads TGCGCCAGCAGCTTCACAGGGACGGACACCGGGGAGCTGTTTTTT. Encoded protein: CASSFTGTDTGELFF.